This T cell receptor beta chain appears in the sequencing data of a study of graft-versus-host responses after intestinal transplantation. In the study overall: All recipients were transplanted with multivisceral, liver-intestinal, or isolated intestinal grafts. Once they had received anti-thymocyte globulin induction, all recipients took tacrolimus and steroids for approximately 3 years. Points from the study as a whole: Early post-transplant HvG declines were associated with peak circulating GvH clone levels. There were GvH clones found in recipient marrow, and some of them appeared first in ileum or blood.

As for this clone: The antigen is not known. Compared with germline, one end of the junction differs, possibly owing to a read error.

The data were produced by immunoSEQ multiplex PCR, yet TCRdb's version contains in-frame clones alone and is incomplete. Seen here are approximately 68,000 clones, 90% observed once, and the top ten hold less than 5%. CDR3 length: 16 amino acids. CDR1 and CDR2 from the germline V gene are SSHAT and FNYEAQ (reference sequence). The specimen comprised unstimulated CD8+ T cells sorted from spleen or lymph node cells, sampled before transplant. The sequence came from a human donor who was the organ donor for an intestinal transplant. The chain carries TRBV7-7 and TRBJ2-3, with D tentatively TRBD2 (5 bases). CDR3 sequence reads: CASSLRPGDRVDTQYF. The CDR3 DNA reads as TGTGCTAGCAGCCTACGACCCGGGGATAGGGTGGATACGCAGTATTTT.